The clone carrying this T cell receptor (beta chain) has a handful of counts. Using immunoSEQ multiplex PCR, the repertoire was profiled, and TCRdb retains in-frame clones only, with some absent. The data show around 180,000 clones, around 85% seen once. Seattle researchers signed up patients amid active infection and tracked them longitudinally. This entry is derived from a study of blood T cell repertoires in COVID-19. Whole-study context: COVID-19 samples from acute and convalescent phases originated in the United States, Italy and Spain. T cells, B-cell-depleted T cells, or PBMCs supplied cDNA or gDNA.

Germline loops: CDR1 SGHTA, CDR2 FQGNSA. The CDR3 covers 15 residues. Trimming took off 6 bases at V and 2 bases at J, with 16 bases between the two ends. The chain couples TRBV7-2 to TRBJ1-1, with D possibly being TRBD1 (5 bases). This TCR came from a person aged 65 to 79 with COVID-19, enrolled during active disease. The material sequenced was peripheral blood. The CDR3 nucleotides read TGTGCCAGCAGTCCTACCGGGGGAATTAACACTGAAGCTTTCTTT. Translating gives CASSPTGGINTEAFF.